The T cell receptor beta chain described here comes from a study of CD8 T cells in ankylosing spondylitis. Whole-study results and caveats: Clones linked to disease were reported to show significant enrichment in matched ankylosing spondylitis synovial fluid. The disease-linked clones had a CD8+ phenotype and low blood frequencies. A motif in TCR beta, a set of eight highly homologous variants, appeared characteristic of ankylosing spondylitis blood.

TCRdb fed the 5' RACE reads into MiXCR, producing one record per CDR3 protein. The table has under 10,000 distinct CDR3 sequences, roughly 6% seen once. V was shortened by 0 bases and J by 0 bases, with 7 bases between the two germline ends. The CDR3 is made up of 15 amino acids. Germline values: CDR1 SGDLS, CDR2 YYNGEE. By its share, this clonotype is medium-sized (0.01 to 0.1%). Its antigen is currently unknown. The sample comprised blood, either unsorted or a sorted T cell fraction (not recorded which). V and J are TRBV9 and TRBJ1-3; D uncertain. The TCR sequence derives from a female donor with ankylosing spondylitis or in good health (not recorded which). In nucleotides, the CDR3 is TGTGCCAGCAGCGTAGGACGCGCCTCTGGAAACACCATATATTTT. This gives the protein CASSVGRASGNTIYF.